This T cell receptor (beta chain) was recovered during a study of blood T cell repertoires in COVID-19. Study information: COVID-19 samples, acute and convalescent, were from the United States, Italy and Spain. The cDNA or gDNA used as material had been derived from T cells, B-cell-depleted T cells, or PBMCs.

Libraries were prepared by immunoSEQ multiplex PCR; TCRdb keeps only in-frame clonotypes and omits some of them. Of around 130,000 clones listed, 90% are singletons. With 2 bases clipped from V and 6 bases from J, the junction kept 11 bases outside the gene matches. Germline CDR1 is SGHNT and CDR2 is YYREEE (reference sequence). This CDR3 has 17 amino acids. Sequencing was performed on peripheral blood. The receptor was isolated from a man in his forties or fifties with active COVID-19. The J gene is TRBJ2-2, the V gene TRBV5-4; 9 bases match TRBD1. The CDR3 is CASSLPPGQGNAGELFF. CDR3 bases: TGTGCCAGCAGCTTACCTCCGGGACAGGGTAATGCCGGGGAGCTGTTTTTT.